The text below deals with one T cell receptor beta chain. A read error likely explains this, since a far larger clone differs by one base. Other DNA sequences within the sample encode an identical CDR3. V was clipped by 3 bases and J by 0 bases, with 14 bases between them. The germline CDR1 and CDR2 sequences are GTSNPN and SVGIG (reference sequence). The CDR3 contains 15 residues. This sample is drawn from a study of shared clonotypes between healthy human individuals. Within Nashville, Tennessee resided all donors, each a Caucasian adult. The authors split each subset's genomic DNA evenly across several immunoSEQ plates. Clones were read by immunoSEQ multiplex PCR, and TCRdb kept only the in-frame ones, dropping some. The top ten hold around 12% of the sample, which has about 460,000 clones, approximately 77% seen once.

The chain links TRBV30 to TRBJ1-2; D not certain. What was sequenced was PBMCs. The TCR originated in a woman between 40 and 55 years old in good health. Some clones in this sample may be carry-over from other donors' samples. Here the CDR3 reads CAWRRAGFANYGYTF. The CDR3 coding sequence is TGTGCCTGGAGAAGAGCGGGGTTTGCTAACTATGGCTACACCTTC.